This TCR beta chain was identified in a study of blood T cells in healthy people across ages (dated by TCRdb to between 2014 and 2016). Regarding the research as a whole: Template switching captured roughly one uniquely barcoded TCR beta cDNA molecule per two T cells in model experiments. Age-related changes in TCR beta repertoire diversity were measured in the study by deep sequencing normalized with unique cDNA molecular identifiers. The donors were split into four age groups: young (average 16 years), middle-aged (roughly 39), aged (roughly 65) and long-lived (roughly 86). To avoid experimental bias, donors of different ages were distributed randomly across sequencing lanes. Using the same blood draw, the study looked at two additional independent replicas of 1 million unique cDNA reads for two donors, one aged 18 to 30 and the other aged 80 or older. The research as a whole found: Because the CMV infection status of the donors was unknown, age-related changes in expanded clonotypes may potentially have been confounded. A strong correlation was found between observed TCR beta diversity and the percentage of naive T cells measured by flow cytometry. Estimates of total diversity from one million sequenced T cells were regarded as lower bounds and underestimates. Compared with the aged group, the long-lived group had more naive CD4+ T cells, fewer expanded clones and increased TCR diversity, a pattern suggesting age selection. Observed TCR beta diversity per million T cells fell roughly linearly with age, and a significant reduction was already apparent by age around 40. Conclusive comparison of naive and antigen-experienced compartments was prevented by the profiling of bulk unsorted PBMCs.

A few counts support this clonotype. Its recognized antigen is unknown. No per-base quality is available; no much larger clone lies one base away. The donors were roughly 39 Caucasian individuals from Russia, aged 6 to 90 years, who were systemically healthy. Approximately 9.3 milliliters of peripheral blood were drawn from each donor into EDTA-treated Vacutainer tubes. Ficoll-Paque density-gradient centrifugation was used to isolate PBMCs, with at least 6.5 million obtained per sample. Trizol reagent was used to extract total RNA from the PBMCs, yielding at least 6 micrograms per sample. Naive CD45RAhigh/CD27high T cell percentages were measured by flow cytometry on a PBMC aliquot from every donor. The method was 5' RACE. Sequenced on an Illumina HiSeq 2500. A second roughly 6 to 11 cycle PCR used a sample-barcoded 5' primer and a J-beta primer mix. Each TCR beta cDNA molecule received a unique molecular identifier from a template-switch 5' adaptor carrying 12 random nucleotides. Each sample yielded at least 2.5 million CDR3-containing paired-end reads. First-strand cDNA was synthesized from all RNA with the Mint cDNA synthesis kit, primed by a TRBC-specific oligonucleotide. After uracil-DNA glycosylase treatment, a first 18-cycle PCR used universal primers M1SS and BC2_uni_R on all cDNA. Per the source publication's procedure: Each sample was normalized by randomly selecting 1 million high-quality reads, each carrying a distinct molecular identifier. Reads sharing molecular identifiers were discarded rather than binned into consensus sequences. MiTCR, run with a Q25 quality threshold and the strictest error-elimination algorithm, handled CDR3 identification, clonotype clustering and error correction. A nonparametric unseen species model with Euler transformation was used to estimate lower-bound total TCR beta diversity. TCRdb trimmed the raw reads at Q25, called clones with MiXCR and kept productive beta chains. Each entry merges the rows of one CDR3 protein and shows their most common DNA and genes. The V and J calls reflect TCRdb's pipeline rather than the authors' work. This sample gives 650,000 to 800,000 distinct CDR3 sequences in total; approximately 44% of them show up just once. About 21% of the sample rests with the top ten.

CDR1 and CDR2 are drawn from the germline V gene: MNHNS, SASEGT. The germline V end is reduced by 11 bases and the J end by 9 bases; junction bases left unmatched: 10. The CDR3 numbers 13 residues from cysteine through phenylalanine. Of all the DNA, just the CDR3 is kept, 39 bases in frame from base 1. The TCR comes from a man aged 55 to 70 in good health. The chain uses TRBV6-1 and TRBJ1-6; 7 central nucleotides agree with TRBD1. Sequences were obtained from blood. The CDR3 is CAGRDSRLSPLHF. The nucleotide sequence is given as TGTGCCGGCCGGGACAGCAGACTTTCACCCCTCCACTTT.